Listed below are T cell receptor beta chains from one sample, sequenced in a study of blood T cell repertoires in COVID-19. Sequencing was performed with immunoSEQ multiplex PCR; in TCRdb, only in-frame clones are kept and a portion is missing. The data contain 130,000 or so clones, roughly 90% of them singletons. Sequences were obtained from peripheral blood. All receptors come from a man between 45 and 60 years old with active or convalescent COVID-19. The CDR3 runs from the conserved cysteine through the conserved F or W. The D gene is left open where the match is weak.

d_call v_call cdr3_aa
NA TRBV6-2/TRBV6-3 CASSYDSLETQYF
TRBD1 TRBV7-8 CASSLLGGSEAFF
TRBD1 TRBV2 CASKRETGNGYTF
NA TRBV6-1 CASSERFDQPQHF
NA TRBV2 CASSLGEMNTEAFF
TRBD1 TRBV5-8 CAGQVTMGPEAFF
NA TRBV4-1 CASSQDSTNQETQYF
TRBD1 TRBV5-4 CASSPDPTGGGGYTF
TRBD2 TRBV7-2 CASSLEGLAGGLNEQFF
TRBD1 TRBV7-9 CASSQGNRDSNYGYTF
TRBD2 TRBV5-1 CASSGSWSTSGITDTQYF
NA TRBV12-5 CASGLSPSGRTYNEQFF
TRBD1 TRBV9 CASSTGQGRGETQYF
NA TRBV4-3 CASSPQGGNSPLHF
NA TRBV5-1 CASRLTGSHITDTQYF
TRBD1 TRBV6-5 CASARTGGKQPQHF
NA TRBV11-3 CASSLSGGSSYEQYF
NA TRBV18 CASHGWEEGTDTQYF
NA TRBV5-4 CASKQDDLSYEQYF
TRBD2 TRBV3-1/TRBV3-2 CASSQGLADSTDTQYF
TRBD2 TRBV4-1 CASSQDGREDGGEQYF
TRBD1 TRBV10-3 CAILRDRGNNEQYF
TRBD2 TRBV28 CASSLGGQETQYF
TRBD2 TRBV27 CASSRTSGSYVDTQYF
NA TRBV6-5 CASSTFHEVGELFF
NA TRBV6-5 CASTRSSYNSPLHF
TRBD1 TRBV6-4 CASSADRANTEAFF
NA TRBV6-2/TRBV6-3 CASSYSEGDSPLHF
NA TRBV3-1/TRBV3-2 CASSQAGIGQPQHF
TRBD2 TRBV4-1 CASSQETSGSGYEQYF
NA TRBV29-1 CSVGGPGVYGYTF
TRBD1 TRBV19 CASSPRQGTSPLHF
TRBD1 TRBV7-2 CASRVGQGDDEQFF
NA TRBV7-9 CASSLGVGDTQYF
NA TRBV19 CASSRAEAKNIQYF
TRBD2 TRBV27 CASSSPGLAGGFTGELFF
TRBD2 TRBV25-1 CASSPSGGYNEQFF
NA TRBV6-5 CASSYRGSNSPLHF
NA TRBV2 CASRPGQNTGELFF
TRBD2 TRBV3-1/TRBV3-2 CASSQEWPEGLANHEQYF
TRBD1 TRBV5-4 CASSRDRGNSYEQYF